This T cell receptor (beta chain) emerged from a study of breast tumors, draining lymph nodes, adjacent tissues (dated by TCRdb to 2015 to 2016). Regarding the research as a whole: TCR beta repertoires were compared across tumor, adjacent nontumor tissue and axillary lymph nodes obtained from breast cancer patients. In human breast cancer, the study set out to assess how tumor, surrounding tissue and draining lymph node repertoires relate to one another and whether T cells might be exchanged between them. Overall results and qualifications from the work: In luminal-like breast cancer, tumor and nontumor tissue repertoires resembled each other significantly more than in basal-like breast cancer. The study presented the conclusion that tumor T cells originate in lymph nodes as consistent with a hypothesis, not as something directly demonstrated. A scenario in which most tumor T cells derive from the lymph node and then expand within tumor tissue was judged to be consistent with the data. Tumor T-cell repertoires showed less diversity than lymph node repertoires and more diversity than nontumor tissue repertoires, and tumor T-cell repertoires showed preferential V and J gene usage.

Lymph node samples came from the axillary draining lymph nodes of breast cancer patients. TCRdb shows the sequencer as Illumina HiSeq 2000. TCR beta chain libraries were generated by multiplex PCR amplification. High-throughput sequencing was used to analyze the amplified TCR beta chain products. The raw public data were reprocessed by TCRdb itself: fastp quality trimming at Q25, MiXCR clonotype calling, in-frame beta chains only. When rows share a CDR3 protein, they turn into one entry using the most common DNA and genes. The sample contains 150,000 to 200,000 distinct CDR3 sequences, approximately 33% of them found a single time. Around 4% of the sample is held by the ten biggest clonotypes. The CDR3 has 17 amino acids, counting the end cysteine and phenylalanine. Of all the DNA, just the CDR3 is kept, 51 bases in frame from base 1. In the germline V gene, CDR1 corresponds to SQVTM and CDR2 to ANQGSEA. Compared with germline, V lacks 6 bases and J lacks 4 bases; bases without a gene match: 18.

This clonotype was detected many times. The antigen it binds to is not known. There are no base qualities to consult, and no much larger clone falls within one base. This sequence uses TRBV29-1 and TRBJ1-2, and 9 bases in between align with TRBD1. Sequences were obtained from axillary lymph node tissue. The receptor was derived from a female donor with breast cancer. Some clones in this sample may be carry-over from other donors' samples. The CDR3 protein sequence reads: CSVRTGGATPPGYGYTF. The nucleotides read TGCAGCGTGCGTACAGGGGGCGCAACCCCCCCCGGCTATGGCTACACCTTC.